This TCR beta chain is drawn from a study of blood T cell repertoires in COVID-19. Study-level background: Sources were T cells, B-cell-depleted T cells, or PBMCs; the material itself was cDNA or gDNA.

There are 14 residues in the CDR3. Trimming pared 3 bases from V and 6 bases from J, leaving 12 bases between. Germline V gene sequence: CDR1 LGHDT, CDR2 YNNKEL (reference sequence). Original data processing: Amplification of reference gene primers was used by the study to estimate nucleated cell counts. TCRdb's table, derived via immunoSEQ multiplex PCR, lists solely in-frame clones and lacks some. Clone size and the V and J calls come from that table; the DNA yielded D and trimming. The table lists over 90,000 clones, approximately 84% of them singletons. The chain links TRBV3-1 (or the pseudogene TRBV3-2) to TRBJ1-5, with D perhaps TRBD1 (5 bases). Specimen: peripheral blood. The receptor was derived from a man in his forties with active or convalescent COVID-19. The CDR3 sequence is CASSQSGVRQPQHF. Written as DNA, the CDR3 is TGTGCCAGCAGCCAGTCGGGGGTTCGTCAGCCCCAGCATTTT.